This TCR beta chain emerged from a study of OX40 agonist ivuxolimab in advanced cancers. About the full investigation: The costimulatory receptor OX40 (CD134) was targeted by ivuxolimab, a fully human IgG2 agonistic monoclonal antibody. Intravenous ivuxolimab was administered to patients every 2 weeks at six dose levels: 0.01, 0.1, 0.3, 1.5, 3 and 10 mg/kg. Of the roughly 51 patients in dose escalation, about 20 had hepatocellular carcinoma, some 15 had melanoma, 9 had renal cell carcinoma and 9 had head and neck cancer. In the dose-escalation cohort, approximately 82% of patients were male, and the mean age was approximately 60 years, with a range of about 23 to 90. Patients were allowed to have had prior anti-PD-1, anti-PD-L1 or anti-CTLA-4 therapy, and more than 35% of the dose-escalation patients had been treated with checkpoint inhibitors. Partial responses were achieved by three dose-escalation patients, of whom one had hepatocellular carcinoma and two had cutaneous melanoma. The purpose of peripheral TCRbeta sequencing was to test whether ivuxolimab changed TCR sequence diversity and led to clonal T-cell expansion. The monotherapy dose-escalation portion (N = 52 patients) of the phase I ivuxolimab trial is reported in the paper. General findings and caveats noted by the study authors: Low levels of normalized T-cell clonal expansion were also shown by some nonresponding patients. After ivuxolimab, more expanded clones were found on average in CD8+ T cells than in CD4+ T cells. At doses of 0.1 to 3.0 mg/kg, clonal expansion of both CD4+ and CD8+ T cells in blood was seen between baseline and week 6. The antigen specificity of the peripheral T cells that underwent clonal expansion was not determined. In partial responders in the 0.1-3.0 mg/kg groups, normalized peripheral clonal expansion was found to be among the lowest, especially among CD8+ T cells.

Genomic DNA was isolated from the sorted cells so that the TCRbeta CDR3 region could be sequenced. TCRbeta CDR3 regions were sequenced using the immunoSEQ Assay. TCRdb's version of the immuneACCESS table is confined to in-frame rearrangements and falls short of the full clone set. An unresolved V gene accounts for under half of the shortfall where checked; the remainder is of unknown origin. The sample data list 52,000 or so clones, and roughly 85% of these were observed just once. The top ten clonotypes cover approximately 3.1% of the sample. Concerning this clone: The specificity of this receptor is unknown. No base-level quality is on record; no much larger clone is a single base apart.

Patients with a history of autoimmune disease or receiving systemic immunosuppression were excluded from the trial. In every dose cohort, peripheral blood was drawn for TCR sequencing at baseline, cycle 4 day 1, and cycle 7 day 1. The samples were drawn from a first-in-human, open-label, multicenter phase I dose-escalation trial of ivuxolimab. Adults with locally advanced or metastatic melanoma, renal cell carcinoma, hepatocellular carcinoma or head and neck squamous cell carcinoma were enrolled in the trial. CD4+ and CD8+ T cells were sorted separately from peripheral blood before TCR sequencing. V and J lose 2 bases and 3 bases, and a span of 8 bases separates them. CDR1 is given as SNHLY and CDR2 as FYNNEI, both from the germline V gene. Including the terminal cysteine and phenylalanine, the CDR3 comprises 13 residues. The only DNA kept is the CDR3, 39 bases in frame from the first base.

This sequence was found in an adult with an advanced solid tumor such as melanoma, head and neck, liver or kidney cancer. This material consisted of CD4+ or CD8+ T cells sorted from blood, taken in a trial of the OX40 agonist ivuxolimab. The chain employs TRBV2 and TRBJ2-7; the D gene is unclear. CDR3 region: CASSELAFYEQYF. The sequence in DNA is TGTGCCAGCAGTGAACTCGCCTTCTACGAGCAGTACTTC.